These 24 T cell receptor beta chains were sequenced from one sample in a study of blood T cell repertoires in COVID-19. TCRdb's copy holds only in-frame clones and misses some; the assay was immunoSEQ multiplex PCR. The sample shows over 80,000 clones, 79% of them seen only once. The sequencing input was peripheral blood. Receptor source: a woman of 80 years or more with active or convalescent COVID-19.

The chain joins TRBV28 to TRBJ1-2; D remains ambiguous. The V end was cut by 4 bases, the J end by 0 bases, with 3 bases between. CDR3 size: 12 residues. CDR1 MDHEN and CDR2 SYDVKM come from the germline V gene. The CDR3 loop reads CASSSSNYGYTF. For the CDR3, the DNA is TGTGCCAGCAGTTCATCTAACTATGGCTACACCTTC.

In its sample, this clone was seen a few times. The chain employs TRBV5-1 and TRBJ2-5; 9 bases fit TRBD1. The CDR3 contains 15 residues. CDR1 and CDR2 (germline): SGHRS, YFSETQ. V shed 4 bases, J shed 4 bases, and the junction held 8 bases outside the gene matches. The CDR3 sequence: CASSLQGASGETQYF. The CDR3 nucleotides are TGCGCCAGCAGCCTACAGGGGGCATCAGGAGAGACCCAGTACTTC. Using reference TRBV5-1 and TRBJ2-5 for the parts outside the CDR3, the full variable domain is KAGVTQTPRYLIKTRGQQVTLSCSPISGHRSVSWYQQTPGQGLQFLFEYFSETQRNKGNFPGRFSGRQFSNSRSEMNVSTLELGDSALYLCASSLQGASGETQYFGPGTRLLVL.

CDR3 DNA: TGTGCCAGCAGTAAAGCCGGGACAGGTACCTATCAGAACACTGAAGCTTTCTTT. This sequence encodes CASSKAGTGTYQNTEAFF. The gene calls are TRBV28 and TRBJ1-1, with 8 bases lining up with TRBD1. With 5 bases clipped from V and 1 base from J, the junction kept 15 bases outside the gene matches. The germline CDR1 and CDR2 sequences are MDHEN and SYDVKM. This CDR3 is 18 amino acids long.

V gene TRBV6-6 combines with J gene TRBJ1-2; TRBD1 is a possible D gene (5 bases). The CDR3 extends over 14 amino acids. The V and J ends lost 4 bases and 3 bases respectively, with 12 bases between them. Germline CDR1 MNHNY, CDR2 SVGAGI (reference sequence). CDR3 coding DNA: TGTGCCAGCAGTTCCTCCAGGGCTGACTATGGCTACACCTTC. Encoded protein: CASSSSRADYGYTF.

The J gene is TRBJ2-7, the V gene TRBV5-4; the match to TRBD2 covers 7 bases. From germline, CDR1 is SGHNT and CDR2 YYREEE (reference sequence). V shed 4 bases, J shed 0 bases, and the junction held 4 bases outside the gene matches. The CDR3 has 14 residues. CDR3 in DNA: TGTGCCAGCAGCCTTAGCGGGCCCTCCTACGAGCAGTACTTC. This translates into CASSLSGPSYEQYF. Looking up the rest from reference TRBV5-4 and TRBJ2-7 gives the full variable domain: ETGVTQSPTHLIKTRGQQVTLRCSSQSGHNTVSWYQQALGQGPQFIFQYYREEENGRGNFPPRFSGLQFPNYSSELNVNALELDDSALYLCASSLSGPSYEQYFGPGTRLTVT.

The chain recombines TRBV4-1 with TRBJ2-5, with 9 positions matching TRBD2. Germline CDR1 MGHRA, CDR2 YSYEKL. The length of the CDR3 is 16 residues. Unmatched junction bases numbered 8, after V lost 4 bases and J lost 2 bases. The DNA for the CDR3 is TGCGCCAGCAGCCCATCAGGAGGACTAGCGCAAGAGACCCAGTACTTC. Translated: CASSPSGGLAQETQYF.

As concerns this clone: At one of its ends the junction is not consistent with the germline gene, which may arise from a read error. V usage is TRBV6-1 and J usage is TRBJ1-5; D remains unclear. This CDR3 has 11 residues. Per the germline V gene, CDR1 is MNHNS and CDR2 is SASEGT. CDR3 residues: CASSEVGRRNF. CDR3 DNA sequence: TGTGCCAGCAGTGAAGTAGGCAGGAGGAATTTT.

This chain uses TRBV6-5 with TRBJ1-1; perhaps TRBD1 as D (5 bases). Between the trimmed V and J ends, which lost 6 bases and 5 bases, there was a span of 16 bases. Germline V gene lookup returns CDR1 MNHEY and CDR2 SVGAGI. CDR3 length equals 14 residues. Here the CDR3 reads CASSSPRQLTEAFF. CDR3 nucleotides: TGTGCCAGCAGCTCCCCGCGACAGTTGACTGAAGCTTTCTTT.

The gene calls are TRBV18 and TRBJ1-4; tentatively, D is TRBD1 (5 bases). Trimming stripped 2 bases from V and 8 bases from J, with 15 bases between. The CDR3 loop spans 15 amino acids. Per the germline V gene, CDR1 is KGHSH and CDR2 is LQKENI. This chain's CDR3 is CASSPKSGTGEKLFF. The CDR3 DNA reads as TGTGCCAGCTCACCAAAATCTGGGACTGGGGAAAAACTGTTTTTT.

This clone was detected a few times. The CDR3 DNA sequence: TGCGCCAGCAGCCCGACAGTTTCTAGCACAGATACGCAGTATTTT. This encodes CASSPTVSSTDTQYF. The V and J genes are TRBV5-1 and TRBJ2-3, with a weak D call TRBD1 (5 bases). The CDR3 is 15 residues long. V was clipped by 4 bases and J by 0 bases, with 12 bases between them. Germline CDR1 is SGHRS and CDR2 is YFSETQ.

This chain uses TRBV6-6 with TRBJ1-5; no clear D. Per the germline V gene, CDR1 is MNHNY and CDR2 is SVGAGI (reference sequence). V gave up 4 bases and J gave up 6 bases, with 16 bases separating them. The CDR3 is made up of 15 amino acids. The CDR3 here is CASSSPGGLSQPQHF. The CDR3 DNA is TGTGCCAGCAGTTCGCCGGGAGGGTTAAGTCAGCCCCAGCATTTT.

A few counts support this clone. The rearrangement links TRBV5-8 to TRBJ1-2, with TRBD1 matching 9 bases. With 5 bases clipped from V and 14 bases from J, the junction kept 16 bases outside the gene matches. This CDR3 spans 14 amino acids. The germline V gene has CDR1 SGHTS and CDR2 YDEGEE. The CDR3 loop reads CASSSFGTGWMWTF. For the CDR3, the DNA is TGTGCCAGCAGTAGTTTCGGGACAGGGTGGATGTGGACCTTC.

The chain joins TRBV14 to TRBJ2-1; maybe TRBD1 (6 bases). The CDR3 loop spans 14 amino acids. V shed 4 bases and J shed 13 bases, with 20 bases lying between them. Germline values: CDR1 SGHDN, CDR2 FVKESK. CDR3 sequence reads: CASSPDYRAMKQFF. The CDR3 DNA sequence: TGTGCCAGCAGCCCAGACTACAGGGCGATGAAACAGTTCTTC. Combining the CDR3 with reference TRBV14 and TRBJ2-1 gives the whole variable domain EAGVTQFPSHSVIEKGQTVTLRCDPISGHDNLYWYRRVMGKEIKFLLHFVKESKQDESGMPNNRFLAERTGGTYSTLKVQPAELEDSGVYFCASSPDYRAMKQFFGPGTRLTVL.

At least ten counts were recorded for this clone. The rearrangement links TRBV2 to TRBJ2-7, with 12 bases lining up with TRBD2. The ends lost 7 bases at V and 6 bases at J; junction bases unmatched: 10. Germline V gives CDR1 SNHLY, CDR2 FYNNEI. The CDR3 is made up of 15 amino acids. The CDR3 reads CASTYQTSGGVEQYF. The CDR3 DNA reads as TGTGCCAGCACCTATCAGACTAGCGGGGGAGTCGAGCAGTACTTC.

The CDR3 bases are TGTGCCAGTAGTACCCCCGGGAGGATCGACGAGCAGTACTTC. Residues: CASSTPGRIDEQYF. This chain links TRBV19 with TRBJ2-7; 7 bases align to TRBD2. Germline CDR1 is LNHDA and CDR2 is SQIVND (reference sequence). With 4 bases clipped from V and 5 bases from J, the junction kept 8 bases outside the gene matches. The CDR3 spans 14 residues.

V usage is TRBV29-1 and J usage is TRBJ2-2; 11 nucleotides line up with TRBD1. The CDR3 extends over 13 amino acids. Germline-derived CDR1 and CDR2 are SQVTM and ANQGSEA. With V trimmed by 7 bases and J by 4 bases, 2 bases remained unmatched. CDR3 nucleotides: TGCAGCGCCGGGACAGGGGGCACCGGGGAGCTGTTTTTT. Protein product: CSAGTGGTGELFF.

The chain combines TRBV5-6 with TRBJ2-7; 12 nucleotides agree with TRBD1. The CDR3 is 15 residues long. V shed 0 bases and J 9 bases; nucleotides not matched to a gene: 7. The germline CDR1 and CDR2 sequences are SGHDT and YYEEEE. The CDR3 loop reads CASSLGRDRGRSQYF. DNA of the CDR3: TGTGCCAGCAGCTTGGGAAGGGACAGGGGGCGTTCGCAGTACTTC. The full variable domain, in which reference TRBV5-6 and TRBJ2-7 provide the parts outside the CDR3, is DAGVTQSPTHLIKTRGQQVTLRCSPKSGHDTVSWYQQALGQGPQFIFQYYEEEERQRGNFPDRFSGHQFPNYSSELNVNALLLGDSALYLCASSLGRDRGRSQYFGPGTRLTVT.

This sequence joins TRBV6-1 and TRBJ1-2; 8 bases fit TRBD1. Trimming at V came to 0 bases and at J to 4 bases, leaving 7 bases not matched to a gene. Germline V lookup: CDR1 MNHNS, CDR2 SASEGT. The CDR3 spans 16 residues. The CDR3 coding sequence is TGTGCCAGCAGTGAAGCGGGCCAGGACAGGGCCTATGGCTACACCTTC. Protein: CASSEAGQDRAYGYTF.

On this clone: Other nucleotide sequences from this sample produce the same CDR3. The chain combines TRBV18 with TRBJ2-5; D gene unclear. This CDR3 spans 11 amino acids. V lost 6 bases to trimming and J lost 5 bases, with 7 bases between them. Germline assignment: CDR1 KGHSH and CDR2 LQKENI. The CDR3 protein is CASSSTETQYF. The CDR3 DNA follows: TGTGCCAGCTCCAGTACGGAGACCCAGTACTTC.

The gene calls are TRBV7-8 and TRBJ1-2; TRBD1 might be the D (5 bases). Looked up from germline, CDR1 is SGHVS and CDR2 is FQNEAQ. Trimming removed 3 bases from V and 6 bases from J, with 17 bases in between. The CDR3 extends over 15 amino acids. In nucleotides, the CDR3 is TGTGCCAGCAGCTTGGCAGGGAGGTGGAGGGATGGCTACACCTTC. Translation: CASSLAGRWRDGYTF.

The V call is TRBV6-1, the J call TRBJ1-2; D unclear. CDR1 is MNHNS, CDR2 SASEGT, per germline. The V gene lost 3 bases and the J gene lost 2 bases, with 7 bases spanning the gap. This CDR3 region has 13 residues. This CDR3 is CASSDRPNYGYTF. In DNA, the CDR3 is TGTGCCAGCAGTGACAGGCCCAACTATGGCTACACCTTC.

V and J are TRBV6-5 and TRBJ1-4; tentative D call: TRBD1 (5 bases). Germline V lookup: CDR1 MNHEY, CDR2 SVGAGI. The V end was cut by 6 bases, the J end by 8 bases, with 19 bases between. The CDR3 runs 15 residues. CDR3 in DNA: TGTGCCAGCAGCACAATGACAGCCTCCCCGGAAAAACTGTTTTTT. It encodes CASSTMTASPEKLFF.

J is TRBJ2-3 and V is TRBV5-1; D unresolved. Trimming took off 7 bases at V and 0 bases at J, with 12 bases between the two ends. The germline gives CDR1 SGHRS, CDR2 YFSETQ. This CDR3 has 14 amino acids. This CDR3 is CASWKAASTDTQYF. In DNA form, the CDR3 reads TGCGCCAGCTGGAAGGCGGCTAGCACAGATACGCAGTATTTT.

This clone was seen a handful of times. The rearrangement joins TRBV19 to TRBJ2-7, with 9 positions matching TRBD1. Germline CDR1 reads LNHDA; CDR2 reads SQIVND (reference sequence). Trimming took 8 bases from V and 1 from J; bases not matched to a gene: 6. The CDR3 spans 14 residues. For the CDR3, the DNA is TGTGCCAGTGCCCCCGACAGGGGGTCCTACGAGCAGTACTTC. As protein: CASAPDRGSYEQYF.